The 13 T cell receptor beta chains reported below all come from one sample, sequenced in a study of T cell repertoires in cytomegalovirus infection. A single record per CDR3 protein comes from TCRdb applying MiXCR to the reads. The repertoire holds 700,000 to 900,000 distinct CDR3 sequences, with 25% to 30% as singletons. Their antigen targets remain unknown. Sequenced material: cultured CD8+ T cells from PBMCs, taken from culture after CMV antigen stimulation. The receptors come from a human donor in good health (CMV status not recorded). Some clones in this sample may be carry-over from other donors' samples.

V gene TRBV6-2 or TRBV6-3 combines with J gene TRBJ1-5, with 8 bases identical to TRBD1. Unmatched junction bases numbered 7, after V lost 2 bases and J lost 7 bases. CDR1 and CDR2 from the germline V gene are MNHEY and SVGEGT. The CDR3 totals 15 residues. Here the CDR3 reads CASSYPTGVTQPQHF. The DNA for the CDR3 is TGTGCCAGCAGTTACCCGACAGGGGTCACCCAGCCCCAGCATTTT.

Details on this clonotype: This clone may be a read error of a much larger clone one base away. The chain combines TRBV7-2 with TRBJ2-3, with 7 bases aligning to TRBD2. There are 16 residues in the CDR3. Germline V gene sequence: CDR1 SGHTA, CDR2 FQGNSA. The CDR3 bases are TGTGCCAGCAGTGGGAGGGGCTCGTCTAGCATAGATACGCAGTATTTT. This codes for CASSGRGSSSIDTQYF.

CDR3: CASSLDPDSNNEKLFF. The CDR3 region has the DNA TGCGCCAGCAGCTTGGACCCGGACAGCAATAATGAAAAACTGTTTTTT. The rearrangement uses TRBV5-1 and TRBJ1-4; weak D call: TRBD1 (6 bases). The germline V gene has CDR1 SGHRS and CDR2 YFSETQ. Trimming removed 0 bases from V and 4 bases from J, with 13 bases in between. The CDR3 loop spans 16 amino acids.

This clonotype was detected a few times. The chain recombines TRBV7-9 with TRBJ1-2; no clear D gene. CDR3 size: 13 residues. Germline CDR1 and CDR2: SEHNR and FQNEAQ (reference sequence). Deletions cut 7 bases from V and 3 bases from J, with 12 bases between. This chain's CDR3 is CASTPGGYYGYTF. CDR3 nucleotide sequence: TGTGCCAGCACCCCGGGCGGGTACTATGGCTACACCTTC.

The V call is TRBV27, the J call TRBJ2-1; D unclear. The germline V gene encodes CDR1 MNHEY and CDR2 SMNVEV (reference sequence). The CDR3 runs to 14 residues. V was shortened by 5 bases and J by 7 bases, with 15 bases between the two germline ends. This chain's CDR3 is CASSPGWAVNEQFF. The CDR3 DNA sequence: TGTGCCAGCAGTCCCGGGTGGGCCGTGAATGAGCAGTTCTTC.

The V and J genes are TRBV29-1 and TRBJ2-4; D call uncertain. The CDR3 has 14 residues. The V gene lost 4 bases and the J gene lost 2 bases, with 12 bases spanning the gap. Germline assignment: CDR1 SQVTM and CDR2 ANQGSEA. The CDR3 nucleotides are TGCAGCGTTGTTGGACCCGGACCCAAAAACATTCAGTACTTC. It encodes CSVVGPGPKNIQYF.

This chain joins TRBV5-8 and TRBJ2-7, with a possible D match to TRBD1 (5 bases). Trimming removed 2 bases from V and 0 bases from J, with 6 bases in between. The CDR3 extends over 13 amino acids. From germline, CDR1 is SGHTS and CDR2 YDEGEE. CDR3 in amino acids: CASSFQGSYEQYV. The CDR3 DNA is TGTGCCAGCAGCTTTCAGGGCTCCTACGAGCAGTACGTC.

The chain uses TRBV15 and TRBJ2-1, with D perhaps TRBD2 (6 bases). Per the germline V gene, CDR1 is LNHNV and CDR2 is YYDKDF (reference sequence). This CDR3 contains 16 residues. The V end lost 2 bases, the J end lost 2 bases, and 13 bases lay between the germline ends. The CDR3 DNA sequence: TGTGCCACCAGCAGACCCGGGACTTCCCCCTACAATGAGCAGTTCTTC. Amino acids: CATSRPGTSPYNEQFF.

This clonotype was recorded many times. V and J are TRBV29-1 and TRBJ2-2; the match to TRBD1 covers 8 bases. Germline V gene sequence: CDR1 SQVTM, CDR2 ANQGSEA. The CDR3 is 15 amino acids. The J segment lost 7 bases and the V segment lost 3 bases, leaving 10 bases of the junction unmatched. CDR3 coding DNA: TGCAGCGTTGAGAGCGAGACAGGGGTGAACGGGGAGCTGTTTTTT. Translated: CSVESETGVNGELFF.

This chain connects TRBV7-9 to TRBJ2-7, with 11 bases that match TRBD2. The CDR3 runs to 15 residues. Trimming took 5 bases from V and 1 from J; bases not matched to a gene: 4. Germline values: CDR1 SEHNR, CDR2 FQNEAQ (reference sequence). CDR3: CASSALAGASYEQYV. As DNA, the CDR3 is TGTGCCAGCAGCGCACTAGCGGGAGCTTCCTACGAGCAGTACGTC.

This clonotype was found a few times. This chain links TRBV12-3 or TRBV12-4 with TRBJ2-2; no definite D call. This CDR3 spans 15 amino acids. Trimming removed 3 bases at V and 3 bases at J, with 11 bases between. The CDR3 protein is CASSFVGSDTGELFF. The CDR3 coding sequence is TGTGCCAGCAGTTTCGTGGGATCTGACACCGGGGAGCTGTTTTTT.

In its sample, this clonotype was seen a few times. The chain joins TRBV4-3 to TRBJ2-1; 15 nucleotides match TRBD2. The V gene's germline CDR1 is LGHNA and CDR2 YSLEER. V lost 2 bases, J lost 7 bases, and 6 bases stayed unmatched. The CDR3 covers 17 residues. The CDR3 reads CASSQTVGTSGGNEQFF. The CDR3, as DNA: TGCGCCAGCAGCCAAACCGTCGGGACTAGCGGGGGGAATGAGCAGTTCTTC.

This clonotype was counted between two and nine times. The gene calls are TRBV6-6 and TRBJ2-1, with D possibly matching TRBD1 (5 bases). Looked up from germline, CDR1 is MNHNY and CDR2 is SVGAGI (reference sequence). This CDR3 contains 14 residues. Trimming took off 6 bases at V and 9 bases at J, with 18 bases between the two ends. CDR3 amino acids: CASSLSSTAAEQFF. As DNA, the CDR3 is TGTGCCAGCAGCCTTTCTTCGACAGCAGCTGAGCAGTTCTTC.